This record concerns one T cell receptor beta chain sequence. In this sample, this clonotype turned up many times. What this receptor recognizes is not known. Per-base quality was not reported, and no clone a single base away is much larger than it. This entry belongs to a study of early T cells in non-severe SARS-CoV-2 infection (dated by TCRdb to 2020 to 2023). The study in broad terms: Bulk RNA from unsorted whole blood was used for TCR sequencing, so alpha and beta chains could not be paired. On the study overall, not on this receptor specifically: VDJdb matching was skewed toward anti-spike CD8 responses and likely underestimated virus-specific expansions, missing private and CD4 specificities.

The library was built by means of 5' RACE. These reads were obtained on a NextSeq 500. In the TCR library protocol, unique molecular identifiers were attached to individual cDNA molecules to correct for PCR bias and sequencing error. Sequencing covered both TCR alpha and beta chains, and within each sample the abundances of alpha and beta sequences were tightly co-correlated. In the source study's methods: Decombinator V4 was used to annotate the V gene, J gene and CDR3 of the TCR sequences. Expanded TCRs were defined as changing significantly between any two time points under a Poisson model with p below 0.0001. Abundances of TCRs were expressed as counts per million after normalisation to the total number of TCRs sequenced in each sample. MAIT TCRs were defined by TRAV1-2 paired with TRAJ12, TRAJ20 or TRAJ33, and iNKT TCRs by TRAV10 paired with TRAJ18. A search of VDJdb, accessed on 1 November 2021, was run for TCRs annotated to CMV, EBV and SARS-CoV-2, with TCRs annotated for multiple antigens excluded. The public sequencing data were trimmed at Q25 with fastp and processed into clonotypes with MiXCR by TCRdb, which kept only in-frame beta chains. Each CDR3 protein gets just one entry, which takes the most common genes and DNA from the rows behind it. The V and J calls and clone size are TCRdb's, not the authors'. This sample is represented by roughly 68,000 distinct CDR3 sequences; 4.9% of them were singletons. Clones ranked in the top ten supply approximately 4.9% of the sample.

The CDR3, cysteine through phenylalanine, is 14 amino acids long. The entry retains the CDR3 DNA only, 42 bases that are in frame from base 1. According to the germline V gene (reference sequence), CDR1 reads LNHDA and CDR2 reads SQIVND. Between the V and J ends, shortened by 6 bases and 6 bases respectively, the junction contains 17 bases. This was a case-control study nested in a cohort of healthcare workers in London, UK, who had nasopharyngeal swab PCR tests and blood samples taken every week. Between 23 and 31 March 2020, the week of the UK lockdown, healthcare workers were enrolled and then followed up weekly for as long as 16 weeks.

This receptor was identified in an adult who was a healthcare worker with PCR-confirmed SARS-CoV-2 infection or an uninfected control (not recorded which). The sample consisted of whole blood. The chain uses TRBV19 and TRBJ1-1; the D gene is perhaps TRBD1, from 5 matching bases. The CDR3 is CASSFKSGDPEAFF. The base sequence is TGTGCCAGTAGCTTCAAGAGTGGGGACCCTGAAGCTTTCTTT.